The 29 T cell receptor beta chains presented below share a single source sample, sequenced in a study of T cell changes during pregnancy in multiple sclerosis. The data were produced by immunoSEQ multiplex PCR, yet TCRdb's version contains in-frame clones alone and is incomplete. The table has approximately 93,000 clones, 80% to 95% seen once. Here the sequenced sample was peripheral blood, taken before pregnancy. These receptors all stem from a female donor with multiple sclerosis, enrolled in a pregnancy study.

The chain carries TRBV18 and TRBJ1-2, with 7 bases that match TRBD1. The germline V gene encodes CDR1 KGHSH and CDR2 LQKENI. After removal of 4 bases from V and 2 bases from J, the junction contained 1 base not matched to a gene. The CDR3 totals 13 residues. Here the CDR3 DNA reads TGTGCCAGCTCACTGGACAGGAACTATGGCTACACCTTC. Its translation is CASSLDRNYGYTF.

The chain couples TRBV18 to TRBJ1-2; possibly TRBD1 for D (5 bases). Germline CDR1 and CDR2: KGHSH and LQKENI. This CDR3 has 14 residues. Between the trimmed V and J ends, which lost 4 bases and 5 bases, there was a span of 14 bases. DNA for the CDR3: TGTGCCAGCTCACAAAATTCAGGGAGGTATGGCTACACCTTC. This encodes CASSQNSGRYGYTF. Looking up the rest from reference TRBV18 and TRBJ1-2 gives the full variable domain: NAGVMQNPRHLVRRRGQEARLRCSPMKGHSHVYWYRQLPEEGLKFMVYLQKENIIDESGMPKERFSAEFPKEGPSILRIQQVVRGDSAAYFCASSQNSGRYGYTFGSGTRLTVV.

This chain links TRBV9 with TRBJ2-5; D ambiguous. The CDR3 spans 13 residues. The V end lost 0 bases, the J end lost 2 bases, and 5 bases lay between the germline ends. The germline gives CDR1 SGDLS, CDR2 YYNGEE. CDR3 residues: CASSVGQQETQYF. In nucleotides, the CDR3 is TGTGCCAGCAGCGTAGGGCAGCAAGAGACCCAGTACTTC.

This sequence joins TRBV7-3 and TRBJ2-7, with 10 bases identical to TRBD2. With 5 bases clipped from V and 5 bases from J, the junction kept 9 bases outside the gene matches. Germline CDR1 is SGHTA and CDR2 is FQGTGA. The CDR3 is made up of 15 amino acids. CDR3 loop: CASSPTSGASNEQYF. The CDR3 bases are TGTGCCAGCAGCCCAACTAGCGGGGCCTCTAACGAGCAGTACTTC.

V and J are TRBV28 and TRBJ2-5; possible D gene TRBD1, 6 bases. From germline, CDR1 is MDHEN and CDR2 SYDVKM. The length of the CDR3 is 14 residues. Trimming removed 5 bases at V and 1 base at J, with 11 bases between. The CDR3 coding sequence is TGTGCCAGCAGTGCGGACAGTCTCCAAGAGACCCAGTACTTC. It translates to CASSADSLQETQYF.

CDR3 protein: CASRGRATDTDTQYF. CDR3 nucleotide sequence: TGTGCCAGCAGGGGGAGGGCTACGGACACAGATACGCAGTATTTT. The chain employs TRBV9 and TRBJ2-3; 7 bases line up with TRBD2. CDR1 is SGDLS, CDR2 YYNGEE, per germline. CDR3 length equals 15 residues. The V and J ends lost 5 bases and 2 bases, in that order; junction bases with no gene match: 8.

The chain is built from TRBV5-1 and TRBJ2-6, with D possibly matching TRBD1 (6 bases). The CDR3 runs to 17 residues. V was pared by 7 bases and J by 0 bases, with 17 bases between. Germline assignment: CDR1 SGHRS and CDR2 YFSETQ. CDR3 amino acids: CASPFGTPTSGANVLTF. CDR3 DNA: TGCGCCAGCCCCTTCGGGACACCGACCTCTGGGGCCAACGTCCTGACTTTC.

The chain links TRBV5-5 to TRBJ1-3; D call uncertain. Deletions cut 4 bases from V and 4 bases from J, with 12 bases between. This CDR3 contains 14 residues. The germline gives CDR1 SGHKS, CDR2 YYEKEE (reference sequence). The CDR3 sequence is CASSQEGRGNTIYF. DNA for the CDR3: TGTGCCAGCAGCCAGGAGGGCAGGGGAAACACCATATATTTT.

The CDR3 loop is CASSRIPGRGTDTQYF. CDR3 sequence (DNA): TGTGCCAGCAGCCGTATCCCCGGGAGAGGCACAGATACGCAGTATTTT. The V call is TRBV5-5, the J call TRBJ2-3, with D maybe TRBD2 (6 bases). The germline V gene has CDR1 SGHKS and CDR2 YYEKEE (reference sequence). Trimming removed 4 bases at V and 1 base at J, with 16 bases between. The CDR3 has 16 residues.

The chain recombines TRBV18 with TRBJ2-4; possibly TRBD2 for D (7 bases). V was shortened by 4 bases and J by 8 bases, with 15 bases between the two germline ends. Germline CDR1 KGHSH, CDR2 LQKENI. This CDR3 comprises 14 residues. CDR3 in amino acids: CASSRLKGGDIQYF. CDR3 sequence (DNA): TGTGCCAGCTCACGGTTGAAGGGGGGGGACATTCAGTACTTC.

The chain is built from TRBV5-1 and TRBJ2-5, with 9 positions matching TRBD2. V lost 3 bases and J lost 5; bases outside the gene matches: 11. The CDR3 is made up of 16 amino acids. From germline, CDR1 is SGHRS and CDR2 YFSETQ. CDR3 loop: CASSSTGGGGAETQYF. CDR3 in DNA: TGCGCCAGCAGCTCTACCGGCGGCGGGGGGGCGGAGACCCAGTACTTC.

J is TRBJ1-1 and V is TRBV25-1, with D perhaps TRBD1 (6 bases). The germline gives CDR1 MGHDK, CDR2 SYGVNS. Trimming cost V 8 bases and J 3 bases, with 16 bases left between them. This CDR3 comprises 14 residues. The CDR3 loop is CASEWGGLDTEAFF. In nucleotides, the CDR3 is TGTGCCAGCGAGTGGGGGGGGCTAGACACTGAAGCTTTCTTT.

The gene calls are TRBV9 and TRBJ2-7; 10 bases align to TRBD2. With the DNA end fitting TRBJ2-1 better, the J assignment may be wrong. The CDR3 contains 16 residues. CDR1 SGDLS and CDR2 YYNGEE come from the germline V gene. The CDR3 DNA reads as TGTGCCAGCGGCTCTGGTACTAGCGGGAATGTCTACGAGCAGTTCTTC. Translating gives CASGSGTSGNVYEQFF.

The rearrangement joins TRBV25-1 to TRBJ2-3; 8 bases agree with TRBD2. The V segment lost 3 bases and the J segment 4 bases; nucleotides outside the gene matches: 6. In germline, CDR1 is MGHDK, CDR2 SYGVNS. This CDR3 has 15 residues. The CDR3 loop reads CASSESSGSPDTQYF. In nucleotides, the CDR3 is TGTGCCAGCAGTGAGTCCAGCGGGAGTCCAGATACGCAGTATTTT.

The CDR3 DNA follows: TGTGCCAGCAGCATTACGGACAGGGGGCCCTACGAGCAGTACTTC. The encoded protein is CASSITDRGPYEQYF. V usage is TRBV5-4 and J usage is TRBJ2-7; 11 bases map to TRBD1. V was clipped by 4 bases and J by 2 bases; unmatched bases: 5. This CDR3 region has 15 residues. CDR1 is SGHNT, CDR2 YYREEE, per germline (reference sequence).

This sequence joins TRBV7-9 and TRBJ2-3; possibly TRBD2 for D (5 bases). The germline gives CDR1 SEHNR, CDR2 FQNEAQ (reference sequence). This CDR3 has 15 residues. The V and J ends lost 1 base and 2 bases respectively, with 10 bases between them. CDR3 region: CASSLGRWATDTQYF. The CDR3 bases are TGTGCCAGCAGCTTAGGGAGGTGGGCCACAGATACGCAGTATTTT.

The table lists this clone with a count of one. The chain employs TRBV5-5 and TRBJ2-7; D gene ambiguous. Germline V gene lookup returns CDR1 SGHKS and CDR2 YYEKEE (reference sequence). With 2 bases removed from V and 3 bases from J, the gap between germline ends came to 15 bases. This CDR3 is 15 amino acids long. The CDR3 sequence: CASSFVGGRSYEQYF. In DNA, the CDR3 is TGTGCCAGCAGCTTCGTAGGCGGCAGAAGCTACGAGCAGTACTTC.

CDR3 in DNA: TGTGCCAGCCGGGAGGGGGCAGGTAACTATGGCTACACCTTC. Protein: CASREGAGNYGYTF. The rearrangement uses TRBV6-1 and TRBJ1-2, with 7 bases aligning to TRBD1. The CDR3 runs to 14 residues. J was trimmed by 1 base and V by 8 bases; bases with no gene match: 7. Germline-derived CDR1 and CDR2 are MNHNS and SASEGT.

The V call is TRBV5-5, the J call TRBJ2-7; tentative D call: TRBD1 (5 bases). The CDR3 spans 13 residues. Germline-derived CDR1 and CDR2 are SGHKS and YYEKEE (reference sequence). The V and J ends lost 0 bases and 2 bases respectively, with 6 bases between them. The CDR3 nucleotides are TGTGCCAGCAGCTTGGAGGGGACCTACGAGCAGTACTTC. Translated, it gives CASSLEGTYEQYF.

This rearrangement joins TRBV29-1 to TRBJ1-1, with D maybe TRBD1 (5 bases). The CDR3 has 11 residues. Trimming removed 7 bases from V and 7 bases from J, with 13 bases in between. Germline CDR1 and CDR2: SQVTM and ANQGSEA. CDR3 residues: CSGQRSGEAFF. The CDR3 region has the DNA TGCAGCGGACAGCGCTCGGGTGAAGCTTTCTTT.

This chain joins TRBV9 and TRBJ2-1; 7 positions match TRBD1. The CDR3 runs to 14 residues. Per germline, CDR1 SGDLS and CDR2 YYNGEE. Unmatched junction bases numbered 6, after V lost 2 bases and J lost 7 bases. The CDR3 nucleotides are TGTGCCAGCAGCGTCGACAGGGTCCTGAATGAGCAGTTCTTC. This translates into CASSVDRVLNEQFF.

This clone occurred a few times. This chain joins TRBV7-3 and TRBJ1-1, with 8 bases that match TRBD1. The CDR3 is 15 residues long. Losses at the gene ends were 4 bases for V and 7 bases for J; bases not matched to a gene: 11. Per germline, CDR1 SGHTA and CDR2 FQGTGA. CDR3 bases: TGTGCCAGCAGCTCATCAGGCAGGGGGCTTGGTGAAGCTTTCTTT. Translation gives CASSSSGRGLGEAFF.

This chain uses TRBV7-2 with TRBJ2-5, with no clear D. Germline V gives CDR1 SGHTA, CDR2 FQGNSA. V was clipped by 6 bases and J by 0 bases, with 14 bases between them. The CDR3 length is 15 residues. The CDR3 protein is CASRRTSGYQETQYF. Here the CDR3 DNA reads TGTGCCAGCAGGCGAACGTCGGGTTACCAAGAGACCCAGTACTTC.

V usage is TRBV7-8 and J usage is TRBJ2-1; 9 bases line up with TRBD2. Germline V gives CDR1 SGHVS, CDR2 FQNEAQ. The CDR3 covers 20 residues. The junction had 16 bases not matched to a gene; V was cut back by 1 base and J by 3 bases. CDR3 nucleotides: TGTGCCAGCAGCTTAGTGAAGGCGGTAGCGGGGGTCCTCAGCTACAATGAGCAGTTCTTC. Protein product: CASSLVKAVAGVLSYNEQFF.

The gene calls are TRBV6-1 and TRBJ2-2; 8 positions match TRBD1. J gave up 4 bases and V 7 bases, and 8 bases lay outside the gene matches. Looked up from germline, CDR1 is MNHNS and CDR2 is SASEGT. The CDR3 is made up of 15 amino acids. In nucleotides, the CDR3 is TGTGCCAGCATCCGGACAGGGCCGGGCACCGGGGAGCTGTTTTTT. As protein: CASIRTGPGTGELFF.

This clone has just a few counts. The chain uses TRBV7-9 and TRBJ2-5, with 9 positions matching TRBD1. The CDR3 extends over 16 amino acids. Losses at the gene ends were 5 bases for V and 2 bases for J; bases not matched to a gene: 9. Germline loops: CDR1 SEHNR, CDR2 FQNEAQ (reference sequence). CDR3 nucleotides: TGTGCCAGCAGCGATGGGGACAGGGTGCTACAAGAGACCCAGTACTTC. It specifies CASSDGDRVLQETQYF.

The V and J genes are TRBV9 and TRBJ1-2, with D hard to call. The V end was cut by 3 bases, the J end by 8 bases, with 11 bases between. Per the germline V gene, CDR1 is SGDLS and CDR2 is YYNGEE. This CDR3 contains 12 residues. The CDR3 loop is CASSGLGNGYTF. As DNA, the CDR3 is TGTGCCAGCAGCGGGCTCGGGAACGGCTACACCTTC.

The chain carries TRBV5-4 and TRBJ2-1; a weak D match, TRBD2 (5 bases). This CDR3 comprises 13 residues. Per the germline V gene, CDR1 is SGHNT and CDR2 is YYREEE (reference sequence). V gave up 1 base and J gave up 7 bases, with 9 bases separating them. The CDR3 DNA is TGTGCCAGCAGCTTGATTGGCGGGAATGAGCAGTTCTTC. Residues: CASSLIGGNEQFF.

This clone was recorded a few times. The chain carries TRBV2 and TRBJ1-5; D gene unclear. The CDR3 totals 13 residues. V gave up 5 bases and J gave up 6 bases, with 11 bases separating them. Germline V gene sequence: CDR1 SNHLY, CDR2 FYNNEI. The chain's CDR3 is CASSSRVGQPQHF. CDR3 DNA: TGTGCCAGCAGTAGCCGGGTGGGTCAGCCCCAGCATTTT.